Following are 22 T cell receptor beta chains from one sample sequenced in a study of vaccination effects on CD4 cells after COVID-19. The antigens of these receptors remain unknown. The method was immunoSEQ multiplex PCR; TCRdb's version includes in-frame clones alone and lacks a portion of them. The sample holds about 58,000 clones; 60% to 85% are singletons and the top ten take approximately 2.8%. Subsequent to a culture period of 10 to 11 days, CD4+ T cells were isolated. Sequencing was performed on CD4+ T cells from PBMCs cultured without peptide, taken before COVID-19 vaccination. Every receptor here comes from a human donor who received a COVID-19 vaccine.

The V call is TRBV5-1, the J call TRBJ2-3; weak D call: TRBD2 (7 bases). The V end lost 0 bases, the J end lost 5 bases, and 10 bases lay between the germline ends. CDR1 and CDR2 (germline): SGHRS, YFSETQ. The CDR3 spans 14 residues. CDR3 DNA: TGCGCCAGCAGCTTGGGCGGGGGCGAAGATACGCAGTATTTT. Protein sequence: CASSLGGGEDTQYF.

V usage is TRBV28 and J usage is TRBJ1-5; 10 bases are shared with TRBD1. The CDR3 extends over 15 amino acids. J gave up 7 bases and V 11 bases, and 14 bases lay outside the gene matches. Germline CDR1 reads MDHEN; CDR2 reads SYDVKM. The CDR3 DNA sequence: TGTGCCGCCCAGACAGGGGGCTCTCTGAGGCAGCCCCAGCATTTT. Protein: CAAQTGGSLRQPQHF.

The chain links TRBV14 to TRBJ1-6; unclear D gene. CDR1 is SGHDN, CDR2 FVKESK, per germline. The CDR3 spans 16 residues. The V gene lost 4 bases and the J gene lost 4 bases, with 14 bases spanning the gap. CDR3 bases: TGTGCCAGCAGCCTCCTGGACGGAGGGTATAATTCACCCCTCCACTTT. Its protein product is CASSLLDGGYNSPLHF. Full variable domain (missing parts from reference TRBV14 and TRBJ1-6): EAGVTQFPSHSVIEKGQTVTLRCDPISGHDNLYWYRRVMGKEIKFLLHFVKESKQDESGMPNNRFLAERTGGTYSTLKVQPAELEDSGVYFCASSLLDGGYNSPLHFGNGTRLTVT.

V and J are TRBV5-6 and TRBJ2-3, with D unclear. This CDR3 has 13 amino acids. Germline V gene lookup returns CDR1 SGHDT and CDR2 YYEEEE. V lost 3 bases, J lost 3 bases, and 8 bases lay in between. The CDR3 bases are TGTGCCAGCAGCTCGCTCGGGACAGATACGCAGTATTTT. Protein sequence: CASSSLGTDTQYF.

V and J are TRBV27 and TRBJ1-2; 9 nucleotides match TRBD1. Per germline, CDR1 MNHEY and CDR2 SMNVEV (reference sequence). Trimming removed 4 bases from V and 7 bases from J; junction bases left unmatched: 10. The CDR3 contains 15 residues. CDR3 nucleotide sequence: TGTGCCAGCAGTTCGCCCGGGACAGGGTCGATTGGCTACACCTTC. It codes for CASSSPGTGSIGYTF.

V usage is TRBV6-5 and J usage is TRBJ2-3; 7 bases align to TRBD2. This CDR3 contains 15 residues. V was pared by 5 bases and J by 11 bases, with 16 bases of the junction left unmatched. The germline CDR1 and CDR2 sequences are MNHEY and SVGAGI. The CDR3 sequence: CASSPPSGTQSMQYF. The CDR3, as DNA: TGTGCCAGCAGTCCACCGAGCGGGACGCAAAGTATGCAGTATTTT.

The chain couples TRBV7-3 to TRBJ1-5, with 7 bases aligning to TRBD1. Germline CDR1 and CDR2: SGHTA and FQGTGA. The CDR3 loop spans 17 amino acids. The V segment lost 1 base and the J segment 4 bases; nucleotides outside the gene matches: 10. The CDR3 nucleotides read TGTGCCAGCAGCTTAAGGGGCCAGGGGGACGAGAATCAGCCCCAGCATTTT. Protein product: CASSLRGQGDENQPQHF.

V and J are TRBV7-2 and TRBJ2-5, with a tentative D call TRBD1 (5 bases). The CDR3 runs to 16 residues. Trimming shortened V by 4 bases and J by 2 bases, and 17 bases separated the two germline ends. The germline V gene has CDR1 SGHTA and CDR2 FQGNSA. The CDR3, as DNA: TGTGCCAGCAGCTCATCAGTGTCCAGGGTTCAAGAGACCCAGTACTTC. This gives the protein CASSSSVSRVQETQYF.

V usage is TRBV28 and J usage is TRBJ1-6, with D maybe TRBD1 (6 bases). This CDR3 has 12 amino acids. Trimming cost V 6 bases and J 10 bases, with 10 bases left between them. Germline-derived CDR1 and CDR2 are MDHEN and SYDVKM. The CDR3 bases are TGTGCCAGCAGCTCAGGGGTGTCACCCCTCCACTTT. This encodes CASSSGVSPLHF.

The chain links TRBV7-2 to TRBJ2-7; D unresolved. Trimming took 1 base from V and 4 from J, leaving 14 bases between them. Germline CDR1 reads SGHTA; CDR2 reads FQGNSA. The CDR3 loop spans 15 amino acids. CDR3 sequence (DNA): TGTGCCAGCAGCTTAGGTGCTAGTAGTGAATACGAGCAGTACGTC. It yields the protein CASSLGASSEYEQYV.

In its sample, this clone was seen a few times. This chain connects TRBV3-1 (or the pseudogene TRBV3-2) to TRBJ1-6, with D possibly TRBD1 on 5 matching bases. The V end was cut by 4 bases, the J end by 10 bases, with 11 bases between. CDR3 size: 13 residues. Per the germline V gene, CDR1 is LGHDT and CDR2 is YNNKEL (reference sequence). CDR3 protein: CASSRTGDSPLHF. The CDR3 DNA reads TGTGCCAGCAGCCGCACTGGGGACTCACCCCTCCACTTT.

The chain carries TRBV12-3 or TRBV12-4 and TRBJ1-1; TRBD1 might be the D (5 bases). The CDR3 extends over 13 amino acids. The V and J ends lost 7 bases and 4 bases respectively, with 13 bases between them. This chain's CDR3 is CASNPQESTEAFF. DNA for the CDR3: TGTGCCAGCAACCCACAGGAGAGCACTGAAGCTTTCTTT.

The rearrangement uses TRBV2 and TRBJ1-2; D is undetermined. V dropped 1 base and J dropped 8 bases, with 8 bases sitting between them. The V gene's germline CDR1 is SNHLY and CDR2 FYNNEI. The length of the CDR3 is 12 residues. The CDR3 sequence is CASSEGSTGYTF. For the CDR3, the DNA is TGTGCCAGCAGTGAAGGGAGTACGGGCTACACCTTC. Variable domain in full (rest from reference TRBV2 and TRBJ1-2): EPEVTQTPSHQVTQMGQEVILRCVPISNHLYFYWYRQILGQKVEFLVSFYNNEISEKSEIFDDQFSVERPDGSNFTLKIRSTKLEDSAMYFCASSEGSTGYTFGSGTRLTVV.

This chain links TRBV5-6 with TRBJ1-4; 8 bases agree with TRBD1. Germline loops: CDR1 SGHDT, CDR2 YYEEEE. V shed 0 bases and J 0 bases; nucleotides not matched to a gene: 10. The length of the CDR3 is 19 residues. CDR3 sequence: CASSLASDRAVATNEKLFF. The CDR3 coding sequence is TGTGCCAGCAGCTTGGCATCGGACAGGGCTGTCGCAACTAATGAAAAACTGTTTTTT.

The gene calls are TRBV11-2 and TRBJ2-1, with D uncertain. V lost 2 bases, J lost 7 bases, and 12 bases lay in between. CDR1 SGHAT and CDR2 FQNNGV come from the germline V gene. The CDR3 has 14 residues. The chain's CDR3 is CASSLTRVWNEQFF. CDR3 in DNA: TGTGCCAGCAGCTTAACTCGGGTGTGGAATGAGCAGTTCTTC.

As to this clone: This same CDR3 is encoded by further DNA sequences in the sample. The DNA of the CDR3 is TGTGCCAGCACTCCAGGGTCGAATCAGCCCCAGCATTTT. It translates to CASTPGSNQPQHF. This chain connects TRBV6-5 to TRBJ1-5; D is possibly TRBD1 (5 bases). The CDR3 sequence is 13 residues long. Trimming cost V 7 bases and J 4 bases, with 11 bases left between them. Germline V gene lookup returns CDR1 MNHEY and CDR2 SVGAGI.

The chain employs TRBV5-1 and TRBJ2-7; D unclear. V was clipped by 4 bases and J by 3 bases, with 17 bases between them. There are 15 residues in the CDR3. Germline-derived CDR1 and CDR2 are SGHRS and YFSETQ. DNA of the CDR3: TGCGCCAGCAGCAACGGACGGACCTCGGGCTACGAGCAGTACGTC. It codes for CASSNGRTSGYEQYV.

This clone has more than one count but fewer than ten. The CDR3 region has the DNA TGTGCCAGCTCACCGGGACAGGGGGCCTACGAGCAGTACGTC. Its protein is CASSPGQGAYEQYV. The V and J genes are TRBV18 and TRBJ2-7; 11 nucleotides agree with TRBD1. This CDR3 region has 14 residues. Germline V gives CDR1 KGHSH, CDR2 LQKENI. With 3 bases clipped from V and 2 bases from J, the junction kept 0 bases outside the gene matches.

The chain combines TRBV19 with TRBJ2-5; 8 bases match TRBD1. This CDR3 region has 15 residues. J was trimmed by 5 bases and V by 4 bases; bases with no gene match: 9. Germline lookup yields CDR1 LNHDA and CDR2 SQIVND (reference sequence). The CDR3 DNA follows: TGTGCCAGTAGTACCGCGGACAGGGCAGGGGAGACCCAGTACTTC. This sequence encodes CASSTADRAGETQYF.

The chain has TRBV19 and TRBJ2-4; D gene ambiguous. The CDR3 spans 15 residues. The V gene lost 3 bases and the J gene lost 1 base, with 10 bases spanning the gap. Germline CDR1 and CDR2: LNHDA and SQIVND (reference sequence). This CDR3 is CASSIGGGAKNIQYF. CDR3 bases: TGTGCCAGTAGTATTGGCGGTGGGGCCAAAAACATTCAGTACTTC.

This chain uses TRBV11-3 with TRBJ1-1; maybe TRBD1 (5 bases). This CDR3 has 14 amino acids. The germline V and J ends were trimmed by 3 bases and 0 bases, with 8 bases remaining between them. The germline V gene encodes CDR1 SGHNT and CDR2 YENEEA. CDR3 region: CASSLGPMNTEAFF. As DNA, the CDR3 is TGTGCCAGCAGCTTGGGACCCATGAACACTGAAGCTTTCTTT.

The chain employs TRBV4-1 and TRBJ1-5; a possible D gene is TRBD1 (5 bases). The germline V gene encodes CDR1 MGHRA and CDR2 YSYEKL. This CDR3 has 18 residues. V was shortened by 0 bases and J by 0 bases, with 15 bases between the two germline ends. The CDR3 protein is CASSQEGPGGGSNQPQHF. CDR3 in DNA: TGCGCCAGCAGCCAAGAGGGACCGGGGGGAGGTAGCAATCAGCCCCAGCATTTT.